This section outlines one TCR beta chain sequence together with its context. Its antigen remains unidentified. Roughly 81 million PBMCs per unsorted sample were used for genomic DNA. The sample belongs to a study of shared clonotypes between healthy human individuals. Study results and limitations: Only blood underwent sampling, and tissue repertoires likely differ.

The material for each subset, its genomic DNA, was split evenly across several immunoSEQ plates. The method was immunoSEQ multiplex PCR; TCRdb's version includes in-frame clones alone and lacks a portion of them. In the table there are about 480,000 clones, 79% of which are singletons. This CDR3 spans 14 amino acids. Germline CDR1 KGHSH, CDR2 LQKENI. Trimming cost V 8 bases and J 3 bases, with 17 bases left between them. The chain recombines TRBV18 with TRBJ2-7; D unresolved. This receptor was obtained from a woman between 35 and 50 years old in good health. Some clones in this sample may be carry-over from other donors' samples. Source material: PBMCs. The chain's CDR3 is CASTPTGFSYEQYF. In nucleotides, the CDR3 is TGTGCCAGCACTCCCACCGGCTTTAGCTACGAGCAGTACTTC.